This T cell receptor beta chain was captured by sequencing in a study of cytomegalovirus exposure and HLA in healthy donors. The ends lost 1 base at V and 3 bases at J; junction bases unmatched: 1. Germline-derived CDR1 and CDR2 are SGHTA and FQGNSA. This CDR3 has 14 amino acids. The PCR ran on 60 Vbeta and 13 Jbeta primers. Generated by immunoSEQ multiplex PCR, the TCRdb table keeps only in-frame clones and is missing some. The sample holds roughly 170,000 clones, around 80% seen once. The chain couples TRBV7-2 to TRBJ2-7, with TRBD1 identical over 9 bases. This clonotype originated in a female donor in good health and CMV-seronegative. Sample: PBMCs. The CDR3, as DNA: TGTGCCAGCAGCTTAGAGACAGGGGGCTACGAGCAGTACTTC. Its protein is CASSLETGGYEQYF.